This entry features one T cell receptor (beta chain) sequence. Its antigen is not identified. Generated by immunoSEQ multiplex PCR, the TCRdb table keeps only in-frame clones and is missing some. The table includes some 130,000 clones, around 80% detected once. This entry belongs to a study of cytomegalovirus exposure and HLA in healthy donors. CDR1 SGHDT and CDR2 YYEEEE come from the germline V gene. With 0 bases removed from V and 4 bases from J, the gap between germline ends came to 9 bases. This CDR3 region has 14 residues. Study-level results: In the roughly 120 validation repertoires, a later analysis found that first-cohort TCR clusters tended to co-occur.

The sequenced sample consisted of PBMCs. The genes are TRBV5-6 and TRBJ2-3, with D maybe TRBD1 (5 bases). The receptor's source is a man aged 30 to 45 in good health and CMV-seropositive. The CDR3 coding sequence is TGTGCCAGCAGCTTGGGTGGGGCCGCAGATACGCAGTATTTT. Its protein is CASSLGGAADTQYF. Complete variable domain (other parts from reference TRBV5-6 and TRBJ2-3): DAGVTQSPTHLIKTRGQQVTLRCSPKSGHDTVSWYQQALGQGPQFIFQYYEEEERQRGNFPDRFSGHQFPNYSSELNVNALLLGDSALYLCASSLGGAADTQYFGPGTRLTVL.